This TCR beta chain stems from a study of cytomegalovirus exposure and HLA in healthy donors. CDR1 SGHTA and CDR2 FQGNSA come from the germline V gene. Trimming stripped 5 bases from V and 2 bases from J, with 10 bases between. This CDR3 comprises 13 residues. This clone was detected once. In the PCR, 60 Vbeta and 13 Jbeta primers were used. Assay used: immunoSEQ multiplex PCR; TCRdb lists only in-frame clones, some missing. Among under 200,000 clones, around 80% were seen once, and the ten largest hold 6.3%. The chain uses TRBV7-2 and TRBJ2-7; tentatively, D is TRBD2 (6 bases). The clonotype comes from a male donor in good health and CMV-seropositive. Sequenced sample: PBMCs. CDR3 nucleotides: TGTGCCAGCAGCATTAGCGGACCCTACGAGCAGTACTTC. Translation: CASSISGPYEQYF.